Presented here are 6 T cell receptor beta chains from one specimen sequenced in a study of cytomegalovirus exposure and HLA in healthy donors. The PCR employed 60 Vbeta primers together with 13 Jbeta primers. Clones were sequenced by immunoSEQ multiplex PCR, and TCRdb holds only the in-frame ones, with some missing. The sample records fewer than 350,000 clones, roughly 90% being singletons. Sequenced: PBMCs. Receptors originate from a woman aged 18-29 years in good health and CMV-seronegative.

The rearrangement links TRBV7-9 to TRBJ1-1; D may be TRBD1 (5 bases). The CDR3 loop spans 16 amino acids. From germline, CDR1 is SEHNR and CDR2 FQNEAQ (reference sequence). The V end was cut by 4 bases, the J end by 2 bases, with 17 bases between. As DNA, the CDR3 is TGTGCCAGCAGCTCCTCCGGGGGAAACCGAAACACTGAAGCTTTCTTT. This encodes CASSSSGGNRNTEAFF.

The rearrangement links TRBV19 to TRBJ1-1, with a possible D match to TRBD1 (6 bases). V lost 5 bases, J lost 2 bases, and 12 bases lay in between. The CDR3 runs to 14 residues. Per the germline V gene, CDR1 is LNHDA and CDR2 is SQIVND (reference sequence). The CDR3 loop reads CASSAGQTNTEAFF. DNA of the CDR3: TGTGCCAGTAGTGCCGGACAGACAAACACTGAAGCTTTCTTT.

The chain employs TRBV30 and TRBJ1-3; no firm D call. The V end lost 5 bases, the J end lost 0 bases, and 8 bases lay between the germline ends. CDR1 is GTSNPN and CDR2 is SVGIG in the germline V gene (reference sequence). This CDR3 spans 13 amino acids. The CDR3, as DNA: TGTGCCTGGGGTCGGAGCTCTGGAAACACCATATATTTT. Residues: CAWGRSSGNTIYF.

Here the CDR3 reads CASSLFTTIGEKLFF. For the CDR3, the DNA is TGCGCCAGCAGCCTCTTTACTACTATTGGGGAAAAACTGTTTTTT. This sequence joins TRBV4-1 and TRBJ1-4, with no clear D. The V end was cut by 4 bases, the J end by 8 bases, with 17 bases between. The CDR3 is 15 residues long. CDR1 is MGHRA, CDR2 YSYEKL, per germline.

This chain uses TRBV13 with TRBJ1-3, with a possible D match to TRBD1 (5 bases). The CDR3 has 17 residues. The germline V gene encodes CDR1 PRHDT and CDR2 FYEKMQ (reference sequence). V lost 6 bases to trimming and J lost 1 base, with 19 bases between them. The CDR3 is CASSSTETSLSGNTIYF. The CDR3 region has the DNA TGTGCCAGCAGTTCGACAGAAACTTCCCTTTCTGGAAACACCATATATTTT.

This clone was found a few times. The chain carries TRBV5-1 and TRBJ2-2; possibly TRBD1 for D (6 bases). The germline CDR1 and CDR2 sequences are SGHRS and YFSETQ. This CDR3 has 14 amino acids. V shed 4 bases and J shed 1 base, with 8 bases lying between them. CDR3 in DNA: TGCGCCAGCAGCCTGACAGGGAACACCGGGGAGCTGTTTTTT. This translates into CASSLTGNTGELFF.